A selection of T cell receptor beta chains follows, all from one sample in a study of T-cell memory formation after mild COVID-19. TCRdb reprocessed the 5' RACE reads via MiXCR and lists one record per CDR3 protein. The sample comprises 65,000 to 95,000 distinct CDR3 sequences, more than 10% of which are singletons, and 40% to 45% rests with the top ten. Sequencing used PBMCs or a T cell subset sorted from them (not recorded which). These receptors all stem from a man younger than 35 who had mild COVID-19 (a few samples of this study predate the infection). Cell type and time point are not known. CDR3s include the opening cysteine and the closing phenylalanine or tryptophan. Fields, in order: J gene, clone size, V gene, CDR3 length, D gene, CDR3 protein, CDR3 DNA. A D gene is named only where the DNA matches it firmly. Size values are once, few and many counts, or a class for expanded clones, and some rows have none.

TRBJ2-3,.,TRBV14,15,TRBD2,CASSPQLAGGHTQYF,TGTGCCAGCAGCCCCCAGCTAGCGGGGGGCCATACGCAGTATTTT
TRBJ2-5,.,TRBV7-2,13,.,CASSHPGEETQYF,TGTGCCAGCAGCCACCCCGGGGAAGAGACCCAGTACTTC
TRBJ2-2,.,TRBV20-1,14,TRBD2,CSAGLAGDGGELFF,TGCAGTGCAGGACTAGCGGGGGACGGCGGGGAGCTGTTTTTT
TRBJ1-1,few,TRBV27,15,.,CASSLYGGVNTEAFF,TGTGCCAGCAGTTTATATGGGGGCGTGAACACTGAAGCTTTCTTT
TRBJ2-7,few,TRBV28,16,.,CASSSRIRDRPYEQYF,TGTGCCAGCAGCTCGAGAATCAGGGACCGCCCCTACGAGCAGTACTTC
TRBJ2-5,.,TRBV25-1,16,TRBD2,CASSERGGLQEETQYF,TGTGCCAGCAGTGAGCGGGGGGGACTGCAGGAGGAGACCCAGTACTTC
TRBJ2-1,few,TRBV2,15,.,CASTINFGTYNEQFF,TGTGCCAGCACAATTAATTTTGGTACCTACAATGAGCAGTTCTTC
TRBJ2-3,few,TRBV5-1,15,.,CASSLKYGSTDTQYF,TGCGCCAGCAGCTTGAAATATGGTAGCACAGATACGCAGTATTTT
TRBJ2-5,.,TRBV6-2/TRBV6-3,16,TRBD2,CASSPGLAGGEETQYF,TGTGCCAGCAGTCCCGGACTAGCGGGGGGTGAGGAGACCCAGTACTTC
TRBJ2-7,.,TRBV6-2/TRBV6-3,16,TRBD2,CASSYQLAGGSYEQYF,TGTGCCAGCAGTTACCAACTAGCGGGGGGCTCCTACGAGCAGTACTTC
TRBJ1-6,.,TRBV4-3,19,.,CASSQDDPGRSSYNSPLHF,TGCGCCAGCAGCCAAGACGATCCAGGACGTAGTAGCTATAATTCACCCCTCCACTTT
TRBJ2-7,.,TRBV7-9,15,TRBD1,CASSLVGGSSYEQYF,TGTGCCAGCAGCTTAGTAGGGGGCAGCTCCTACGAGCAGTACTTC
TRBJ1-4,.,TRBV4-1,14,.,CASSARRVREKLFF,TGCGCCAGCAGCGCTCGACGGGTGAGGGAAAAACTGTTTTTT
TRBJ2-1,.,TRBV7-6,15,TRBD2,CASSLGRGAYNEQFF,TGTGCCAGCAGCTTAGGGCGGGGGGCTTACAATGAGCAGTTCTTC
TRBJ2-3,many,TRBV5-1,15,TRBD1,CASSFRQGASDTQYF,TGCGCCAGCAGCTTTAGACAGGGGGCTTCGGATACGCAGTATTTT
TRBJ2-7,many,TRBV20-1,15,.,CSAEGEDSRRDEQYF,TGCAGTGCCGAGGGTGAGGACAGCCGGAGGGACGAGCAGTACTTC
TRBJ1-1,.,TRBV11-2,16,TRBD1,CASSLGTWGQLTEAFF,TGTGCCAGCAGCTTAGGGACCTGGGGACAGCTTACTGAAGCTTTCTTT
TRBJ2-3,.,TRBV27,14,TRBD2,CASKLAVLTDTQYF,TGTGCCAGCAAACTAGCGGTCCTCACAGATACGCAGTATTTT
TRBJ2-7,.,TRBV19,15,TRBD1,CASSFSRDSSYEQYF,TGTGCCAGTAGTTTCTCTCGGGACAGCTCCTACGAGCAGTACTTC
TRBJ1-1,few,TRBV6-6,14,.,CASSYQSWGSWAFF,TGTGCCAGCAGTTACCAGAGCTGGGGCAGTTGGGCTTTCTTT
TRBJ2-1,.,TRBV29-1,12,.,CSVEDQYNEQFF,TGCAGCGTTGAAGACCAGTACAATGAGCAGTTCTTC
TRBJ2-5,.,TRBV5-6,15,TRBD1,CASSETGYAQETQYF,TGTGCCAGCAGCGAGACAGGGTACGCTCAAGAGACCCAGTACTTC
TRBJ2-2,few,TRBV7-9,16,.,CASSLPDGTYTGELFF,TGTGCCAGCAGCTTGCCTGATGGGACATACACCGGGGAGCTGTTTTTT
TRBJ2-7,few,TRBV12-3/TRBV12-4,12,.,CASSFRTDEQYF,TGTGCCAGCAGTTTTCGGACAGACGAGCAGTACTTC
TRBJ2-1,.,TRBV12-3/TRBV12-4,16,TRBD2,CASSFGLAGHYNEQFF,TGTGCCAGCAGTTTCGGACTAGCGGGGCACTACAATGAGCAGTTCTTC
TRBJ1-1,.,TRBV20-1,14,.,CSVLVWEANTEAFF,TGCAGTGTTTTAGTTTGGGAGGCGAACACTGAAGCTTTCTTT
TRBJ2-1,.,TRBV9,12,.,CASSQWGDEQFF,TGTGCCAGCAGCCAGTGGGGCGATGAGCAGTTCTTC
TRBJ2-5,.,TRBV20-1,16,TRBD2,CSARDASSGDQETQYF,TGCAGTGCTAGAGACGCCTCTAGCGGGGACCAAGAGACCCAGTACTTC
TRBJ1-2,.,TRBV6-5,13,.,CASKLGGGAGYTF,TGTGCCAGCAAACTCGGGGGGGGAGCTGGCTACACCTTC
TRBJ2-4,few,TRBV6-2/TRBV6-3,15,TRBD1,CASSRDRLAKNIQYF,TGTGCCAGCAGCCGGGACAGACTAGCCAAAAACATTCAGTACTTC